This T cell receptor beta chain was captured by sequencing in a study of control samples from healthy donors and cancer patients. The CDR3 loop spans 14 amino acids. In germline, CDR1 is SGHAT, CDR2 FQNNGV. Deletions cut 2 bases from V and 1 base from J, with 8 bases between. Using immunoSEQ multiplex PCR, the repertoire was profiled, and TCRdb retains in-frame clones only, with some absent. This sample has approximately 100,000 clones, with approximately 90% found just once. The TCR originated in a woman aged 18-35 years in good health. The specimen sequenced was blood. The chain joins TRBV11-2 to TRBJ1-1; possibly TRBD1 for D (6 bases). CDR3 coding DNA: TGTGCCAGCAGCTTATTAGGGGGGAACACTGAAGCTTTCTTT. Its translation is CASSLLGGNTEAFF.